Shown below are 27 T cell receptor beta chains from a single sample sequenced in a study of cytomegalovirus exposure and HLA in healthy donors. PCR involved 60 Vbeta and 13 Jbeta primers. Assay: immunoSEQ multiplex PCR; the TCRdb copy retains only in-frame clones and omits some. The repertoire includes around 210,000 clones, 70% to 90% of them detected once, and 0.2% to 0.25% sits in the top ten. Sample: PBMCs. Every receptor here comes from a girl aged 2 to 10 in good health and CMV-seronegative.

This rearrangement joins TRBV5-1 to TRBJ2-5; 8 bases are shared with TRBD1. CDR3 length: 14 residues. Germline CDR1 is SGHRS and CDR2 is YFSETQ. V shed 4 bases and J 2 bases; nucleotides not matched to a gene: 4. The CDR3 loop is CASSTRTGQETQYF. In DNA, the CDR3 is TGCGCCAGCAGCACCCGGACAGGGCAAGAGACCCAGTACTTC.

The chain employs TRBV4-2 and TRBJ1-3, with D perhaps matching TRBD1 (5 bases). V shed 1 base and J shed 4 bases, with 14 bases lying between them. The CDR3 runs 16 residues. Germline CDR1 reads LGHNA; CDR2 reads YNFKEQ. The CDR3 loop is CASSQGGSLSGNTIYF. CDR3 DNA sequence: TGTGCCAGCAGCCAAGGGGGCAGCCTTTCGGGAAACACCATATATTTT.

This clone was picked up a small number of times. V gene TRBV4-1 combines with J gene TRBJ1-1, with a tentative D call TRBD1 (6 bases). The germline V gene has CDR1 MGHRA and CDR2 YSYEKL. Trimming took 4 bases from V and 5 from J, leaving 17 bases between them. CDR3 length: 15 amino acids. The DNA of the CDR3 is TGCGCCAGCAGCCGGTTAGCCCCAGGGGATACTGAAGCTTTCTTT. This translates into CASSRLAPGDTEAFF.

The chain is built from TRBV5-6 and TRBJ2-1; 11 nucleotides align to TRBD2. The CDR3 spans 17 residues. With 3 bases clipped from V and 0 bases from J, the junction kept 5 bases outside the gene matches. Germline-derived CDR1 and CDR2 are SGHDT and YYEEEE. The CDR3, as DNA: TGTGCCAGCAGCTGGACTAGCGGGCTGAGCTCCTACAATGAGCAGTTCTTC. It is translated as CASSWTSGLSSYNEQFF.

The V call is TRBV19, the J call TRBJ2-7; 9 nucleotides agree with TRBD1. Germline values: CDR1 LNHDA, CDR2 SQIVND (reference sequence). The CDR3 consists of 15 residues. The ends lost 3 bases at V and 6 bases at J; junction bases unmatched: 9. As DNA, the CDR3 is TGTGCCAGTAGTATCCCCGGGACAGGGAAAGGCGAGCAGTACTTC. Translated: CASSIPGTGKGEQYF.

This chain links TRBV7-6 with TRBJ2-1; TRBD2 agrees at 10 bases. CDR3 size: 15 residues. V dropped 3 bases and J dropped 6; count of bases not matched to a gene: 5. The germline V gene has CDR1 SGHVS and CDR2 FNYEAQ. The CDR3 here is CASSFSAGGRNEQFF. Written as DNA, the CDR3 is TGTGCCAGCAGCTTCTCAGCGGGGGGGCGCAATGAGCAGTTCTTC.

The chain carries TRBV7-6 and TRBJ2-1, with TRBD2 matching 9 bases. CDR3 size: 16 residues. The germline V gene encodes CDR1 SGHVS and CDR2 FNYEAQ. After removal of 0 bases from V and 2 bases from J, the junction contained 2 bases not matched to a gene. The CDR3 loop is CASSLAVAGAYNEQFF. The DNA of the CDR3 is TGTGCCAGCAGCTTAGCGGTAGCGGGAGCCTACAATGAGCAGTTCTTC.

This rearrangement joins TRBV10-1 to TRBJ2-1, with 11 bases aligning to TRBD2. The CDR3 totals 14 residues. Germline CDR1 reads WNHNN; CDR2 reads SYGVQD (reference sequence). J lost 9 bases, V lost 4 bases, and 5 bases had no gene match. The CDR3 protein is CASSAVAGGTEQFF. DNA of the CDR3: TGCGCCAGCAGTGCGGTAGCGGGGGGGACTGAGCAGTTCTTC.

V and J are TRBV6-5 and TRBJ2-5; tentative D call: TRBD1 (6 bases). The CDR3 is 11 residues long. CDR1 and CDR2 (germline): MNHEY, SVGAGI. Trimming pared 6 bases from V and 4 bases from J, leaving 6 bases between. In DNA, the CDR3 is TGTGCCAGCAGACAGGGAGAGACCCAGTACTTC. The encoded protein is CASRQGETQYF.

As DNA, the CDR3 is TGTGCCAGCAGCCAAGCCTCAACTCAGGCAACGTCAGGTGAAGCTTTCTTT. This gives the protein CASSQASTQATSGEAFF. The chain carries TRBV4-2 and TRBJ1-1; no clear D. Germline CDR1 is LGHNA and CDR2 is YNFKEQ. V gave up 1 base and J gave up 7 bases, with 22 bases separating them. The CDR3 loop spans 17 amino acids.

The rearrangement joins TRBV6-5 to TRBJ2-7; no definite D call. The CDR3 is made up of 15 amino acids. Germline-derived CDR1 and CDR2 are MNHEY and SVGAGI. V was clipped by 6 bases and J by 0 bases, with 15 bases between them. The CDR3 protein is CASSSTFLVSYEQYF. CDR3 bases: TGTGCCAGCAGCTCCACTTTCCTAGTCTCCTACGAGCAGTACTTC.

The J gene is TRBJ1-6, the V gene TRBV10-3, with D perhaps TRBD1 (5 bases). Germline CDR1 reads ENHRY; CDR2 reads SYGVKD. The CDR3 consists of 15 residues. V gave up 4 bases and J gave up 9 bases, with 16 bases separating them. The CDR3 nucleotides are TGTGCCATCAGTGTTGGGGGGGAGTTAGGTTCACCCCTCCACTTT. Its translation is CAISVGGELGSPLHF.

This chain links TRBV27 with TRBJ2-7, with D perhaps matching TRBD1 (5 bases). Per germline, CDR1 MNHEY and CDR2 SMNVEV (reference sequence). This CDR3 is 13 amino acids long. Trimming cost V 5 bases and J 1 base, with 9 bases left between them. CDR3 in amino acids: CASSLGQSYEQYF. CDR3 nucleotide sequence: TGTGCCAGCAGTCTGGGGCAATCCTACGAGCAGTACTTC.

This clone has just a few counts. CDR3 loop: CASSLYGLDYGYTF. The CDR3 coding sequence is TGCGCCAGCAGCTTGTACGGGTTGGACTATGGCTACACCTTC. The chain has TRBV5-1 and TRBJ1-2; no firm D call. V was pared by 1 base and J by 3 bases, with 10 bases between. CDR1 and CDR2 from the germline V gene are SGHRS and YFSETQ. This CDR3 is 14 amino acids long. Looking up the rest from reference TRBV5-1 and TRBJ1-2 gives the full variable domain: KAGVTQTPRYLIKTRGQQVTLSCSPISGHRSVSWYQQTPGQGLQFLFEYFSETQRNKGNFPGRFSGRQFSNSRSEMNVSTLELGDSALYLCASSLYGLDYGYTFGSGTRLTVV.

The chain is built from TRBV5-4 and TRBJ2-1, with 10 bases aligning to TRBD2. The germline gives CDR1 SGHNT, CDR2 YYREEE (reference sequence). The length of the CDR3 is 15 residues. The J segment lost 8 bases and the V segment lost 4 bases, leaving 9 bases of the junction unmatched. The CDR3 protein is CASSMSSGSFYEQFF. The DNA of the CDR3 is TGTGCCAGCAGCATGTCTAGCGGGAGCTTCTATGAGCAGTTCTTC. The full variable domain, with the rest looked up from reference TRBV5-4 and TRBJ2-1, is ETGVTQSPTHLIKTRGQQVTLRCSSQSGHNTVSWYQQALGQGPQFIFQYYREEENGRGNFPPRFSGLQFPNYSSELNVNALELDDSALYLCASSMSSGSFYEQFFGPGTRLTVL.

This chain links TRBV6-1 with TRBJ2-5, with D perhaps TRBD2 (5 bases). V shed 2 bases and J shed 5 bases, with 21 bases lying between them. This CDR3 comprises 17 residues. Germline CDR1 reads MNHNS; CDR2 reads SASEGT. The CDR3 loop reads CASSERVRSGISETQYF. The CDR3 DNA follows: TGTGCCAGCAGTGAACGGGTTCGATCGGGGATTAGTGAGACCCAGTACTTC.

The V and J genes are TRBV5-4 and TRBJ2-7; perhaps TRBD1 as D (6 bases). This CDR3 spans 14 amino acids. Trimming removed 0 bases from V and 4 bases from J, with 11 bases in between. Germline V gene sequence: CDR1 SGHNT, CDR2 YYREEE (reference sequence). The CDR3 DNA reads TGTGCCAGCAGCTTGGAGCCAGGGGTTTACGAGCAGTACTTC. This gives the protein CASSLEPGVYEQYF.

V usage is TRBV5-1 and J usage is TRBJ2-7, with 10 bases identical to TRBD1. Germline CDR1 reads SGHRS; CDR2 reads YFSETQ. V gave up 6 bases and J gave up 4 bases; unmatched junction bases: 4. The CDR3 is made up of 13 amino acids. The DNA for the CDR3 is TGCGCCAGCACCCGACAGGGGGCATACGAGCAGTACTTC. Translated, it gives CASTRQGAYEQYF.

This clone was detected once. The V gene is TRBV7-2, the J gene TRBJ2-3; 8 bases match TRBD2. Germline loops: CDR1 SGHTA, CDR2 FQGNSA. J gave up 3 bases and V 2 bases, and 4 bases lay outside the gene matches. The CDR3 covers 15 residues. CDR3 residues: CASSLHGGATDTQYF. Here the CDR3 DNA reads TGTGCCAGCAGCTTACACGGGGGGGCTACAGATACGCAGTATTTT.

The rearrangement uses TRBV2 and TRBJ1-1; D remains unclear. V was pared by 6 bases and J by 6 bases, with 5 bases between. Germline values: CDR1 SNHLY, CDR2 FYNNEI. This CDR3 has 10 residues. CDR3 sequence reads: CASRRAEAFF. The CDR3 DNA reads as TGTGCCAGCAGAAGAGCTGAAGCTTTCTTT.

The rearrangement joins TRBV27 to TRBJ2-5, with D tentatively TRBD2 (6 bases). In germline, CDR1 is MNHEY, CDR2 SMNVEV (reference sequence). V was trimmed by 3 bases and J by 3 bases, leaving 8 bases between them. The CDR3 is made up of 13 amino acids. As DNA, the CDR3 is TGTGCCAGCAGTTTCGGAGGGAAAGAGACCCAGTACTTC. Translation: CASSFGGKETQYF.

The chain has TRBV19 and TRBJ2-2; 11 bases match TRBD1. With V trimmed by 5 bases and J by 7 bases, 12 bases remained unmatched. CDR1 LNHDA and CDR2 SQIVND come from the germline V gene (reference sequence). This CDR3 region has 17 residues. The CDR3 reads CASSPIGQGAYGGELFF. DNA of the CDR3: TGTGCCAGTAGTCCCATCGGACAGGGGGCGTATGGCGGGGAGCTGTTTTTT.

The chain links TRBV19 to TRBJ2-3; 8 bases match TRBD2. Germline values: CDR1 LNHDA, CDR2 SQIVND (reference sequence). CDR3 length: 17 amino acids. With V trimmed by 5 bases and J by 2 bases, 12 bases remained unmatched. In DNA form, the CDR3 reads TGTGCCAGTAGTTCTAGGGGAACTAGCGGCTACACAGATACGCAGTATTTT. This encodes CASSSRGTSGYTDTQYF.

This sequence joins TRBV5-1 and TRBJ2-4; 7 nucleotides line up with TRBD1. Germline CDR1 and CDR2: SGHRS and YFSETQ. The junction had 7 bases not matched to a gene; V was cut back by 0 bases and J by 1 base. There are 17 residues in the CDR3. This CDR3 is CASSLDTGALAKNIQYF. The CDR3, as DNA: TGCGCCAGCAGCTTGGATACAGGGGCCCTGGCCAAAAACATTCAGTACTTC.

The V gene is TRBV19, the J gene TRBJ1-5; 8 bases align to TRBD1. Germline V gene lookup returns CDR1 LNHDA and CDR2 SQIVND (reference sequence). The CDR3 is made up of 17 amino acids. V gave up 2 bases and J gave up 4 bases; unmatched junction bases: 10. The CDR3 region has the DNA TGTGCCAGTAGTATAACATTCGACAGGGGCCTTAATCAGCCCCAGCATTTT. Translation: CASSITFDRGLNQPQHF.

The V call is TRBV4-1, the J call TRBJ2-7; tentatively, D is TRBD2 (6 bases). CDR3 size: 16 residues. Germline V gene sequence: CDR1 MGHRA, CDR2 YSYEKL. V was trimmed by 2 bases and J by 6 bases, leaving 20 bases between them. The CDR3 bases are TGCGCCAGCAGCCAAAGGCGGGAAACCCCCTTTTCCGAGCAGTACTTC. As protein: CASSQRRETPFSEQYF.

The chain employs TRBV5-1 and TRBJ2-5; 9 nucleotides line up with TRBD1. The J call may be wrong; the DNA end is better matched by TRBJ2-7. The CDR3 contains 12 residues. The germline CDR1 and CDR2 sequences are SGHRS and YFSETQ. This CDR3 is CASGQGPYEQYF. DNA for the CDR3: TGCGCCAGCGGACAGGGGCCCTACGAGCAGTACTTC.